This T cell receptor beta chain appears in the sequencing data of a study of blood T cell repertoires in COVID-19. About the study: Material from acute and convalescent COVID-19 was sourced from the United States, Italy and Spain. PBMCs, B-cell-depleted T cells, or T cells were the source of the cDNA or gDNA that made up the material.

This clone has just one count. Cohorts were based on clinical histories the participants reported. Recovery meant two consecutive negative NP/OP PCR tests, professional clearance, or resolved symptoms. Germline assignment: CDR1 SGHTS and CDR2 YDEGEE. The CDR3 has 15 residues. The V and J ends lost 2 bases and 3 bases, in that order; junction bases with no gene match: 7. Clones were sequenced by immunoSEQ multiplex PCR, and TCRdb holds only the in-frame ones, with some missing. Counted here are roughly 360,000 clones, 70% to 90% occurring once; the ten biggest clones make up approximately 1.3%. This TCR came from a young man who had recovered from COVID-19. Sequences were obtained from PBMCs or T cells enriched from blood (not recorded which). The chain is built from TRBV5-8 and TRBJ2-5; 7 nucleotides line up with TRBD1. The CDR3 region has the DNA TGTGCCAGCAGCTTTCCCGGGACAGAGAAAGAGACCCAGTACTTC. It encodes CASSFPGTEKETQYF.